The 24 T cell receptor beta chains presented below share a single source sample, sequenced in a study of regulatory T cells in long-lasting Graves disease. Time point defined: newly diagnosed GD, antithyroid drugs for less than 3 months. PBMCs provided the RNA from which the TCR library was made. With iRepertoire HTBI primers and Arm-PCR of CDR3 regions, TCR beta libraries were built. TCRdb re-analysed the multiplex PCR reads in MiXCR, keeping a single row per CDR3 protein. The data hold around 450,000 distinct CDR3 sequences, with approximately 15% observed a single time. Another study also made use of these data, one on T cells in Graves' hyperthyroidism and ophthalmopathy.

This sample comprised peripheral blood mononuclear cells (PBMCs), obtained at new diagnosis, from a patient treated with antithyroid drugs. The receptors derive from a woman aged 40 to 50 with Graves disease.

This clonotype was counted at least ten times. The V and J genes are TRBV6-1 and TRBJ2-7; possibly TRBD2 for D (6 bases). The CDR3 covers 13 residues. Looked up from germline, CDR1 is MNHNS and CDR2 is SASEGT. V was cut by 6 bases and J by 7 bases, with 16 bases left in between. The CDR3 loop reads CASSPRPSGEQYF. CDR3 DNA: TGTGCCAGCAGCCCCCGGCCGAGCGGGGAGCAGTACTTC.

A few counts support this clonotype. J is TRBJ1-2 and V is TRBV5-1; D is ambiguous. The CDR3 spans 14 residues. Trimming left V 0 bases short and J 3 bases short, with 9 bases between. CDR1 and CDR2 (germline): SGHRS, YFSETQ. CDR3 sequence: CASSLDWTDYGYTF. The DNA of the CDR3 is TGCGCCAGCAGCTTGGACTGGACGGACTATGGCTACACCTTC.

The rearrangement links TRBV7-9 to TRBJ1-2, with D unclear. CDR1 SEHNR and CDR2 FQNEAQ come from the germline V gene (reference sequence). The CDR3 contains 15 residues. With 5 bases removed from V and 4 bases from J, the gap between germline ends came to 17 bases. The CDR3 DNA reads TGTGCCAGCAGCCGTTCCCTTGGGGAGACCTATGGCTACACCTTC. Translation: CASSRSLGETYGYTF.

This clonotype is a singleton in its sample. Since a much larger clone is just one base distant, this may be a read error. The chain recombines TRBV20-1 with TRBJ1-4; D is unclear. The CDR3 totals 14 residues. Germline-derived CDR1 and CDR2 are DFQATT and SNEGSKA (reference sequence). V lost 6 bases and J lost 7, with 18 bases in between. The CDR3 loop is CSAIDWVRSEKLFF. The CDR3 bases are TGCAGTGCAATAGACTGGGTTCGCAGTGAAAAACTGTTTTTT.

There are many counts of this clonotype. The chain recombines TRBV2 with TRBJ2-3; D might be TRBD1 (6 bases). V was clipped by 10 bases and J by 3 bases, with 14 bases between them. The CDR3 is 13 amino acids. Looked up from germline, CDR1 is SNHLY and CDR2 is FYNNEI. CDR3 amino acids: CAISTGRTDTQYF. The CDR3 DNA follows: TGTGCCATTTCGACAGGAAGGACAGATACGCAGTATTTT.

This clonotype was recorded at least ten times. The chain employs TRBV30 and TRBJ2-7; D uncertain. Germline V gene data show CDR1 as GTSNPN and CDR2 as SVGIG (reference sequence). CDR3 length: 13 amino acids. Trimming removed 0 bases from V and 0 bases from J, with 6 bases in between. CDR3 in amino acids: CAWSVAGSYEQYF. In DNA, the CDR3 is TGTGCCTGGAGTGTAGCCGGCTCCTACGAGCAGTACTTC.

This clonotype came up many times. The chain joins TRBV19 to TRBJ2-7; 8 bases agree with TRBD1. V was clipped by 7 bases and J by 6 bases; unmatched bases: 8. CDR3 size: 13 residues. In germline, CDR1 is LNHDA, CDR2 SQIVND (reference sequence). In DNA, the CDR3 is TGTGCCAGTACGGAACGGACAGGGAGCGAGCAGTACTTC. Protein sequence: CASTERTGSEQYF.

This chain connects TRBV4-1 to TRBJ2-5, with TRBD2 matching over 7 bases. V shed 0 bases, J shed 5 bases, and the junction held 9 bases outside the gene matches. The CDR3 sequence is 16 residues long. CDR1 is MGHRA, CDR2 YSYEKL, per germline. The CDR3 DNA follows: TGCGCCAGCAGCCAAGATTCCGCGGGAGAGGGGGAGACCCAGTACTTC. This translates into CASSQDSAGEGETQYF.

The chain joins TRBV9 to TRBJ2-1; tentatively, D is TRBD1 or TRBD2 (5 bases each). Trimming shortened V by 3 bases and J by 8 bases, and 15 bases separated the two germline ends. Germline values: CDR1 SGDLS, CDR2 YYNGEE. The CDR3 consists of 14 residues. CDR3 DNA sequence: TGTGCCAGCAGCGAGACCGGGGCTGGCGATGAGCAGTTCTTC. Protein product: CASSETGAGDEQFF.

This sequence joins TRBV5-6 and TRBJ2-1; D ambiguous. The CDR3 is 18 residues long. Trimming pared 0 bases from V and 0 bases from J, leaving 16 bases between. Germline V CDR1 and CDR2: SGHDT, YYEEEE. The CDR3 DNA reads as TGTGCCAGCAGCTTGGCTCCCTCAAGTCGGAGCTCCTACAATGAGCAGTTCTTC. Translating gives CASSLAPSSRSSYNEQFF.

This clonotype turned up a few times. The V and J genes are TRBV4-1 and TRBJ1-1, with D hard to call. The CDR3 contains 13 residues. Trimming removed 1 base at V and 1 base at J, with 4 bases between. Per germline, CDR1 MGHRA and CDR2 YSYEKL. CDR3 bases: TGCGCCAGCAGCCAAGCCTGGAACACTGAAGCTTTCTTT. The encoded protein is CASSQAWNTEAFF.

The J gene is TRBJ2-7, the V gene TRBV20-1; maybe TRBD2 (7 bases). Trimming took 2 bases from V and 1 from J, leaving 27 bases between them. Germline CDR1 DFQATT, CDR2 SNEGSKA (reference sequence). This CDR3 has 19 amino acids. Here the CDR3 DNA reads TGCAGTGCTAGATCAGCCGACAGGCTCCAGAAGCGGGGTTCCTACGAGCAGTACTTC. Its protein product is CSARSADRLQKRGSYEQYF.

This chain connects TRBV11-2 to TRBJ2-1, with 7 bases matching TRBD2. The CDR3 covers 17 residues. Looked up from germline, CDR1 is SGHAT and CDR2 is FQNNGV. The V and J ends lost 5 bases and 1 base, in that order; junction bases with no gene match: 11. CDR3 protein: CASSPWTSPGSYNEQFF. CDR3 nucleotides: TGTGCCAGCAGCCCCTGGACTAGTCCAGGATCCTACAATGAGCAGTTCTTC.

This clonotype has at least ten counts. The chain joins TRBV12-3 or TRBV12-4 to TRBJ1-4, with TRBD1 matching 12 bases. V lost 6 bases and J lost 5; bases outside the gene matches: 10. The CDR3 covers 17 residues. CDR3 nucleotide sequence: TGTGCCAGCAGCCGACTGGGACAGGGGGCGAAAAATGAAAAACTGTTTTTT. Translating gives CASSRLGQGAKNEKLFF.

This clonotype was counted a few times. V usage is TRBV10-2 and J usage is TRBJ1-2; no definite D call. Looked up from germline, CDR1 is WSHSY and CDR2 is SAAADI. There are 12 residues in the CDR3. V was trimmed by 7 bases and J by 3 bases, leaving 9 bases between them. CDR3 loop: CASTGEYYGYTF. The DNA for the CDR3 is TGCGCCAGCACCGGAGAGTACTATGGCTACACCTTC.

The table lists this clonotype with a few counts. The V call is TRBV20-1, the J call TRBJ2-7, with no clear D. Germline assignment: CDR1 DFQATT and CDR2 SNEGSKA (reference sequence). The CDR3 sequence is 15 residues long. V lost 3 bases and J lost 2, with 17 bases in between. This chain's CDR3 is CSASESLSRPYEQYF. The CDR3 coding sequence is TGCAGTGCTAGCGAGAGTCTGTCCCGACCCTACGAGCAGTACTTC.

The V and J genes are TRBV9 and TRBJ2-3; 16 positions match TRBD2. With V trimmed by 4 bases and J by 2 bases, 16 bases remained unmatched. Germline CDR1 and CDR2: SGDLS and YYNGEE. The CDR3 extends over 21 amino acids. This CDR3 reads CASSTRRPGLAGGLYTDTQYF. CDR3 DNA: TGTGCCAGCAGCACCCGGAGACCGGGACTAGCGGGAGGGTTATACACAGATACGCAGTATTTT.

In the case of this clonotype: A single base separates this from a much larger clone, so it may be a read error. V and J are TRBV28 and TRBJ1-2; D possibly corresponds to TRBD1 (5 bases). In germline, CDR1 is MDHEN, CDR2 SYDVKM. The CDR3 is made up of 16 amino acids. Trimming removed 5 bases at V and 4 bases at J, with 20 bases between. Written as DNA, the CDR3 is TGTGCCAGCAGTCCCGTGGACGGGGTTGGGACCTATGGCTACACCTTC. Translation: CASSPVDGVGTYGYTF.

This clonotype has just one count. J is TRBJ2-1 and V is TRBV10-2, with D perhaps matching TRBD1 or TRBD2 (6 bases each). The length of the CDR3 is 16 residues. V was clipped by 6 bases and J by 3 bases, with 18 bases between them. The germline gives CDR1 WSHSY, CDR2 SAAADI. CDR3 bases: TGCGCCAGCAGGGGGGTAGAGGGGGGTCACTACAATGAGCAGTTCTTC. This translates into CASRGVEGGHYNEQFF.

The V call is TRBV15, the J call TRBJ1-5; D is unresolved. Trimming stripped 2 bases from V and 4 bases from J, with 9 bases between. The germline V gene encodes CDR1 LNHNV and CDR2 YYDKDF (reference sequence). The CDR3 is 14 residues long. CDR3 sequence (DNA): TGTGCCACCAGCAGATATGAGAGAAATCAGCCCCAGCATTTT. Its protein is CATSRYERNQPQHF.

This clonotype was recorded many times. The V and J genes are TRBV9 and TRBJ2-7, with unresolved D. The CDR3 is 14 amino acids. Trimming stripped 0 bases from V and 1 base from J, with 8 bases between. Germline V lookup: CDR1 SGDLS, CDR2 YYNGEE. This chain's CDR3 is CASSVGTFSYEQYF. In DNA form, the CDR3 reads TGTGCCAGCAGCGTAGGGACGTTTTCCTACGAGCAGTACTTC.

There are many counts of this clonotype. The V and J genes are TRBV3-1 and TRBJ1-2; no reliable D call. Germline CDR1 reads LGHDT; CDR2 reads YNNKEL (reference sequence). The ends were cut back, 3 bases at V and 3 bases at J, with 8 bases in the middle. The CDR3 totals 13 residues. CDR3 loop: CASSQDFDYGYTF. The CDR3 DNA sequence: TGTGCCAGCAGCCAGGACTTCGACTATGGCTACACCTTC. Variable domain in full (rest from reference TRBV3-1 and TRBJ1-2): DTAVSQTPKYLVTQMGNDKSIKCEQNLGHDTMYWYKQDSKKFLKIMFSYNNKELIINETVPNRFSPKSPDKAHLNLHINSLELGDSAVYFCASSQDFDYGYTFGSGTRLTVV.

A remark on this clonotype: One end of the junction varies from germline; a read error may be responsible. The J gene is TRBJ2-1, the V gene TRBV11-3, with TRBD1 matching 10 bases. Germline CDR1 and CDR2: SGHNT and YENEEA. The CDR3 totals 15 residues. The CDR3 DNA follows: TGTGCCAGCAGCTTTCGGACAGGGGGTTTGAATGGGCAGTTCTTC. Protein product: CASSFRTGGLNGQFF.

This clonotype was recorded at least ten times. This chain joins TRBV18 and TRBJ1-6; perhaps TRBD1 as D (6 bases). The CDR3 covers 16 residues. The germline CDR1 and CDR2 sequences are KGHSH and LQKENI. The germline V and J ends were trimmed by 0 bases and 5 bases, with 11 bases remaining between them. CDR3 bases: TGTGCCAGCTCACCACCGGCGACAGGCGATAATTCACCCCTCCACTTT. Amino acid sequence: CASSPPATGDNSPLHF. Full variable domain (remainder filled in from reference TRBV18 and TRBJ1-6): NAGVMQNPRHLVRRRGQEARLRCSPMKGHSHVYWYRQLPEEGLKFMVYLQKENIIDESGMPKERFSAEFPKEGPSILRIQQVVRGDSAAYFCASSPPATGDNSPLHFGNGTRLTVT.